The rows below give T cell receptor beta chains drawn from one sample of a study of blood T cell repertoires in COVID-19. TCRdb's table, derived via immunoSEQ multiplex PCR, lists solely in-frame clones and lacks some. The data show around 160,000 clones, more than 80% seen once. The sample consisted of peripheral blood. These TCRs come from a woman aged 55-69 years with COVID-19, enrolled during active disease. CDR3s include the opening cysteine and the closing phenylalanine or tryptophan. A D gene is named only where the DNA matches it firmly. Clone size is not always given. Where it is, it says once, few, many or a class for expanded clones.

abundance	d_gene	j_gene	v_gene	CDR3aa	CDR3nt
-	TRBD1	TRBJ1-1	TRBV18	CASSPRTGGQDTEAFF	TGTGCCAGCTCACCTAGGACAGGGGGGCAGGACACTGAAGCTTTCTTT
-	-	TRBJ1-3	TRBV24-1	CATQQGAGNTIYF	TGTGCCACTCAACAGGGTGCGGGAAACACCATATATTTT
-	-	TRBJ1-1	TRBV4-3	CASSYGQFMNTEAFF	TGCGCCAGCAGCTACGGACAGTTCATGAACACTGAAGCTTTCTTT
-	TRBD1	TRBJ1-5	TRBV19	CATNSLQGEQPQHF	TGTGCCACCAACTCATTACAGGGGGAACAGCCCCAGCATTTT
-	-	TRBJ1-2	TRBV27	CASSLLAQNRYGYTF	TGTGCCAGCAGTTTATTGGCCCAGAACCGCTATGGCTACACCTTC
-	-	TRBJ2-3	TRBV4-1	CASSQERGLLPTDTQYF	TGCGCCAGCAGCCAAGAGCGTGGTTTACTACCCACAGATACGCAGTATTTT
-	-	TRBJ1-5	TRBV6-1	CASSGGRGYFRGNQPQHF	TGTGCCAGCAGTGGTGGGCGGGGGTACTTTAGGGGCAATCAGCCCCAGCATTTT
-	-	TRBJ1-1	TRBV4-1	CASSQESGSEAFF	TGCGCCAGCAGCCAAGAAAGCGGTTCTGAAGCTTTCTTT
-	TRBD1	TRBJ1-1	TRBV13	CASSVGGGWGTEAFF	TGTGCCAGCAGCGTAGGAGGGGGCTGGGGCACTGAAGCTTTCTTT
-	TRBD1	TRBJ1-5	TRBV5-1	CASSRTGDSNQPQHF	TGCGCCAGCAGCCGGACAGGGGATAGCAATCAGCCCCAGCATTTT
-	-	TRBJ1-5	TRBV21-1	CASSKVKETPSNQPQHF	TGTGCCAGCAGCAAAGTTAAAGAGACACCAAGCAATCAGCCCCAGCATTTT
-	-	TRBJ1-2	TRBV30	CAWSALGASYGYTF	TGTGCCTGGAGTGCTTTAGGGGCATCCTATGGCTACACCTTC
-	-	TRBJ1-2	TRBV5-1	CASSWGQGTTF	-
-	-	TRBJ2-7	TRBV5-6	CASSQLYEQYF	TGTGCCAGCAGCCAACTCTACGAGCAGTACTTC
-	-	TRBJ1-1	TRBV5-4	CASSLRQNTEAFF	TGTGCCAGCAGCTTGAGACAGAACACTGAAGCTTTCTTT
-	TRBD1	TRBJ1-4	TRBV20-1	CSASPFDRANEKLFF	TGCAGTGCTAGTCCTTTTGACAGGGCAAATGAAAAACTGTTTTTT
-	TRBD2	TRBJ2-6	TRBV10-3	CAIGGLAGAGANVLTF	TGTGCCATCGGGGGACTAGCGGGGGCTGGGGCCAACGTCCTGACTTTC
once	-	TRBJ1-2	TRBV2	CASSERQGLAFYGYTF	TGTGCCAGCAGTGAACGTCAGGGGCTTGCGTTTTATGGCTACACCTTC
-	-	TRBJ1-1	TRBV11-3	CASSLGAGVRTEAFF	TGTGCCAGCAGCTTAGGCGCGGGGGTAAGGACTGAAGCTTTCTTT
-	TRBD1	TRBJ1-6	TRBV19	CASSIEQGRNSPLHF	TGTGCCAGTAGTATCGAACAGGGGAGGAATTCACCCCTCCACTTT
-	TRBD1	TRBJ1-2	TRBV19	CASRTGSNSYGYTF	TGTGCCAGCCGGACAGGGTCGAATTCCTATGGCTACACCTTC
-	TRBD1	TRBJ1-2	TRBV19	CASSGTGVGYTF	TGTGCCAGTTCGGGGACAGGGGTAGGCTACACCTTC
-	-	TRBJ1-5	TRBV15	CATSSVQGPQHF	TGTGCCACCAGCAGCGTACAGGGCCCCCAGCATTTT
once	TRBD1	TRBJ2-5	TRBV9	CASSPGTGGDETQYF	TGTGCCAGCAGCCCCGGGACAGGAGGGGATGAGACCCAGTACTTC
-	-	TRBJ2-7	TRBV5-8	CASNKDRDYEQYF	TGTGCCAGCAACAAGGACAGGGACTATGAGCAGTACTTC
-	-	TRBJ2-2	TRBV3-1/TRBV3-2	CASSGGTPRELFF	TGTGCCAGCAGCGGCGGGACGCCGAGGGAGCTGTTTTTT
-	TRBD1	TRBJ2-7	TRBV10-3	CAITGTGGYEQYF	TGTGCCATCACGGGGACAGGAGGCTACGAGCAGTACTTC
-	TRBD1	TRBJ2-7	TRBV6-5	CASSRDSPYEQYF	TGTGCCAGCAGCCGGGACAGTCCTTACGAGCAGTACTTC
-	-	TRBJ1-1	TRBV4-3	CASSQDRVNTEAFF	TGCGCCAGCAGCCAAGACAGGGTAAACACTGAAGCTTTCTTT
-	TRBD1	TRBJ2-2	TRBV18	CASSPQGAGELFF	TGTGCCAGCTCACCCCAGGGGGCCGGGGAGCTGTTTTTT
-	TRBD1	TRBJ1-2	TRBV15	CATSRDGRTGYGYTF	TGTGCCACCAGCAGAGATGGGAGGACAGGCTATGGCTACACCTTC
-	TRBD1	TRBJ1-2	TRBV6-6	CASRQGGTNYGYTF	TGTGCCAGCAGACAGGGGGGTACTAACTATGGCTACACCTTC
-	-	TRBJ1-1	TRBV5-4	CASSLDSEAFF	TGTGCCAGCAGCTTGGACTCTGAAGCTTTCTTT
-	TRBD2	TRBJ2-1	TRBV11-3	CASSLDFGGGLNEQFF	TGTGCCAGCAGCTTAGATTTCGGCGGGGGTTTGAATGAGCAGTTCTTC
-	-	TRBJ1-3	TRBV7-2	CASSFLQASSGNTIYF	TGTGCCAGCAGCTTTTTACAGGCGAGCTCTGGAAACACCATATATTTT
-	TRBD1	TRBJ2-7	TRBV4-2	CASSEGWTGPDEQYF	TGTGCCAGCAGCGAGGGGTGGACAGGGCCCGACGAGCAGTACTTC
-	-	TRBJ1-5	TRBV29-1	CSGDQGNQPQHF	TGCAGCGGTGACCAGGGTAATCAGCCCCAGCATTTT
-	TRBD1	TRBJ2-1	TRBV5-1	CASRGQTNTYNEQFF	TGCGCCAGCAGGGGACAGACTAATACCTACAATGAGCAGTTCTTC
-	-	TRBJ2-2	TRBV5-1	CASRVGVLTGELFF	TGCGCCAGCAGGGTAGGGGTCCTCACCGGGGAGCTGTTTTTT